This TCR beta chain was retrieved from a study of CD8+ T cells in alopecia areata. V shed 6 bases, J shed 6 bases, and the junction held 3 bases outside the gene matches. Germline V CDR1 and CDR2: LNHDA, SQIVND (reference sequence). The CDR3 loop spans 12 amino acids. cDNA prepared by RNA extraction and subsequent reverse transcription served as the template for sequencing. Using immunoSEQ multiplex PCR, the repertoire was profiled, and TCRdb retains in-frame clones only, with some absent. Altogether around 250,000 clones are present, about two thirds being singletons, with the ten largest covering approximately 1.2%.

This material consisted of CD4+ T cells sorted from blood, taken at week 0. This sequence was found in a human donor with alopecia areata. This chain connects TRBV19 to TRBJ2-3; 7 bases map to TRBD1. The CDR3 sequence is CASRGGGDTQYF. The CDR3 DNA is TGTGCCAGTAGAGGGGGCGGGGATACGCAGTATTTT.